The 6 T cell receptor beta chains presented below share a single source sample, sequenced in a study of patients and donors after allogeneic stem cell transplantation. Using its own MiXCR run on the RT-PCR reads, TCRdb lists one record per CDR3 protein. This sample has some 880,000 distinct CDR3 sequences; 18% occur once, and the top ten carry around 5.5%. Sample: blood, either unsorted or a sorted T cell fraction (not recorded which). The receptors were gathered from a human donor who was either an allogeneic HSCT recipient or a stem cell or donor lymphocyte infusion donor (not recorded which). It is not recorded whose cells these are; they may come from a transplant donor.

This clonotype was picked up many times. The genes are TRBV12-3 or TRBV12-4 and TRBJ2-3; D is uncertain. The CDR3 loop spans 15 amino acids. Trimming removed 2 bases at V and 8 bases at J, with 17 bases between. In nucleotides, the CDR3 is TGTGCCAGCAGTTTACCCGCCTCTGGAGAACGTACGCAGTATTTT. It translates to CASSLPASGERTQYF.

This chain joins TRBV20-1 and TRBJ1-2, with D maybe TRBD1 (5 bases). CDR1 DFQATT and CDR2 SNEGSKA come from the germline V gene (reference sequence). This CDR3 has 15 residues. V gave up 4 bases and J gave up 5 bases, with 20 bases separating them. CDR3 DNA sequence: TGCAGTGCTACCTCAACAGGTTTGGGCAGATATGGCTACACCTTC. Protein sequence: CSATSTGLGRYGYTF.

This clonotype was detected only a few times. The chain couples TRBV7-8 to TRBJ2-7, with D perhaps TRBD1 (5 bases). Germline V gives CDR1 SGHVS, CDR2 FQNEAQ. Trimming removed 0 bases from V and 7 bases from J, with 16 bases in between. The length of the CDR3 is 15 residues. CDR3 residues: CASSLARQGGGEQYF. CDR3 bases: TGTGCCAGCAGCTTAGCCCGGCAGGGTGGTGGGGAGCAGTACTTC.

V and J are TRBV4-3 and TRBJ1-1, with D perhaps matching TRBD1 (6 bases). Germline CDR1 LGHNA, CDR2 YSLEER. The CDR3 has 16 residues. The V and J ends lost 4 bases and 3 bases respectively, with 18 bases between them. CDR3 protein: CASSPRLWGADTEAFF. CDR3 sequence (DNA): TGCGCCAGCAGCCCACGCCTTTGGGGGGCGGACACTGAAGCTTTCTTT.

Only a few counts were recorded for this clonotype. V usage is TRBV27 and J usage is TRBJ2-7; the match to TRBD2 covers 8 bases. Trimming removed 3 bases from V and 6 bases from J; junction bases left unmatched: 13. The germline CDR1 and CDR2 sequences are MNHEY and SMNVEV (reference sequence). The CDR3 length is 16 residues. The CDR3 nucleotides are TGTGCCAGCAGTTTGGGCCCGGGACTAGGGTTCGGCGAGCAGTACTTC. Protein product: CASSLGPGLGFGEQYF.

This sequence joins TRBV5-6 and TRBJ1-6; D not certain. Germline V lookup: CDR1 SGHDT, CDR2 YYEEEE. The V end lost 0 bases, the J end lost 10 bases, and 14 bases lay between the germline ends. This CDR3 is 15 amino acids long. CDR3 DNA: TGTGCCAGCAGCTTGGAGGTAGGGAAGGGATCACCCCTCCACTTT. It encodes CASSLEVGKGSPLHF. Full variable domain (outside the CDR3, taken from reference TRBV5-6 and TRBJ1-6): DAGVTQSPTHLIKTRGQQVTLRCSPKSGHDTVSWYQQALGQGPQFIFQYYEEEERQRGNFPDRFSGHQFPNYSSELNVNALLLGDSALYLCASSLEVGKGSPLHFGNGTRLTVT.